Below, 30 T cell receptor beta chains from the same sample are listed, as sequenced in a study of cytomegalovirus exposure and HLA in healthy donors. Both 60 Vbeta primers and 13 Jbeta primers went into the PCR. Profiled with immunoSEQ multiplex PCR; TCRdb holds only in-frame clones, not every one. The repertoire table contains 65,000 to 85,000 clones. Material for sequencing was PBMCs. The receptors were sampled from a woman in her thirties in good health and CMV-seronegative.

J is TRBJ2-3 and V is TRBV4-1; D possibly corresponds to TRBD2 (6 bases). The CDR3 extends over 16 amino acids. V was trimmed by 1 base and J by 1 base, leaving 12 bases between them. CDR1 is MGHRA, CDR2 YSYEKL, per germline. CDR3 sequence reads: CASSQGWWGGTDTQYF. The CDR3 DNA reads as TGCGCCAGCAGCCAAGGCTGGTGGGGGGGCACAGATACGCAGTATTTT.

The chain couples TRBV7-9 to TRBJ1-2; TRBD1 agrees at 9 bases. Germline assignment: CDR1 SEHNR and CDR2 FQNEAQ (reference sequence). The length of the CDR3 is 16 residues. Trimming took 2 bases from V and 6 from J; bases not matched to a gene: 10. The CDR3 reads CASSLRGTGKEDGYTF. CDR3 in DNA: TGTGCCAGCAGCTTAAGGGGGACAGGGAAGGAAGATGGCTACACCTTC. Full variable domain (outside the CDR3, taken from reference TRBV7-9 and TRBJ1-2): DTGVSQNPRHKITKRGQNVTFRCDPISEHNRLYWYRQTLGQGPEFLTYFQNEAQLEKSRLLSDRFSAERPKGSFSTLEIQRTEQGDSAMYLCASSLRGTGKEDGYTFGSGTRLTVV.

This chain joins TRBV4-1 and TRBJ2-5, with 10 bases identical to TRBD2. The junction had 8 bases not matched to a gene; V was cut back by 1 base and J by 9 bases. The CDR3 spans 15 residues. Germline V lookup: CDR1 MGHRA, CDR2 YSYEKL. CDR3 protein: CASSQGLAGVGAQYF. CDR3 sequence (DNA): TGCGCCAGCAGCCAAGGTCTAGCGGGGGTTGGGGCCCAGTACTTC.

This sequence joins TRBV4-2 and TRBJ2-7; D uncertain. The germline V gene has CDR1 LGHNA and CDR2 YNFKEQ. The CDR3 totals 14 residues. Trimming pared 1 base from V and 2 bases from J, leaving 9 bases between. The CDR3 sequence is CASSQGSSAYEQYF. In nucleotides, the CDR3 is TGTGCCAGCAGCCAAGGAAGTTCGGCCTACGAGCAGTACTTC.

The genes are TRBV28 and TRBJ2-3; D unresolved. The CDR3 has 13 amino acids. The V gene's germline CDR1 is MDHEN and CDR2 SYDVKM. Trimming removed 5 bases from V and 5 bases from J, with 11 bases in between. Written as DNA, the CDR3 is TGTGCCAGCAGTCCATTCCGGAGAGATACGCAGTATTTT. Protein product: CASSPFRRDTQYF.

This chain connects TRBV7-9 to TRBJ2-5; D may be TRBD1 (5 bases). CDR1 is SEHNR, CDR2 FQNEAQ, per germline (reference sequence). Between the trimmed V and J ends, which lost 4 bases and 0 bases, there was a span of 12 bases. The CDR3 extends over 15 amino acids. DNA for the CDR3: TGTGCCAGCAGCTCCCGTGGGGCAGACCAAGAGACCCAGTACTTC. This encodes CASSSRGADQETQYF.

J is TRBJ1-1 and V is TRBV4-3; no clear D. The germline gives CDR1 LGHNA, CDR2 YSLEER. The CDR3 consists of 13 residues. Trimming took 0 bases from V and 1 from J, leaving 3 bases between them. DNA for the CDR3: TGCGCCAGCAGCCAAGATCGGAACACTGAAGCTTTCTTT. Translated, it gives CASSQDRNTEAFF.

The chain couples TRBV13 to TRBJ1-2; TRBD1 is a possible D gene (5 bases). Germline lookup yields CDR1 PRHDT and CDR2 FYEKMQ (reference sequence). Trimming took off 5 bases at V and 4 bases at J, with 17 bases between the two ends. This CDR3 has 15 amino acids. The CDR3 DNA reads TGTGCCAGCAGCGACCTTGGGGGGACGAGCTATGGCTACACCTTC. Its translation: CASSDLGGTSYGYTF.

The chain uses TRBV18 and TRBJ1-2; weak D call: TRBD1 (6 bases). Germline values: CDR1 KGHSH, CDR2 LQKENI. Trimming shortened V by 11 bases and J by 5 bases, and 21 bases separated the two germline ends. The CDR3 consists of 14 residues. CDR3 sequence reads: CAFPHDRLHYGYTF. The CDR3 region has the DNA TGTGCCTTCCCCCACGACAGGCTCCATTATGGCTACACCTTC.

V is TRBV15 and J is TRBJ2-3; D is perhaps TRBD2 (5 bases). Germline CDR1 and CDR2: LNHNV and YYDKDF (reference sequence). With 1 base removed from V and 4 bases from J, the gap between germline ends came to 15 bases. This CDR3 spans 16 amino acids. The CDR3 DNA sequence: TGTGCCACCAGCAGAGTTGACGGGAAGGTGGCAGATACGCAGTATTTT. Translated: CATSRVDGKVADTQYF.

The genes are TRBV30 and TRBJ1-3, with no clear D. Germline CDR1 reads GTSNPN; CDR2 reads SVGIG (reference sequence). V was pared by 0 bases and J by 4 bases, with 13 bases between. The CDR3 loop spans 15 amino acids. In DNA form, the CDR3 reads TGTGCCTGGAGTGTACGAGGGCGGGAGGGAAACACCATATATTTT. Translated, it gives CAWSVRGREGNTIYF. Using reference TRBV30 and TRBJ1-3 for the parts outside the CDR3, the full variable domain is SQTIHQWPATLVQPVGSPLSLECTVEGTSNPNLYWYRQAAGRGLQLLFYSVGIGQISSEVPQNLSASRPQDRQFILSSKKLLLSDSGFYLCAWSVRGREGNTIYFGEGSWLTVV.

The rearrangement uses TRBV14 and TRBJ1-5; D is ambiguous. The germline gives CDR1 SGHDN, CDR2 FVKESK. Trimming stripped 0 bases from V and 6 bases from J, with 6 bases between. This CDR3 is 13 amino acids long. This chain's CDR3 is CASSQDFSQPQHF. The CDR3 region has the DNA TGTGCCAGCAGCCAAGATTTCAGTCAGCCCCAGCATTTT.

The J gene is TRBJ2-3, the V gene TRBV2; 15 positions agree with TRBD2. Germline V gives CDR1 SNHLY, CDR2 FYNNEI. The CDR3 has 17 amino acids. The V and J ends lost 5 bases and 3 bases, in that order; junction bases with no gene match: 6. The CDR3 DNA reads as TGTGCCAGCAGTCTAATCGGACTAGCGGGAGGGACAGATACGCAGTATTTT. The encoded protein is CASSLIGLAGGTDTQYF.

J is TRBJ1-1 and V is TRBV27, with TRBD1 identical over 7 bases. The length of the CDR3 is 15 residues. The V and J ends lost 8 bases and 5 bases, in that order; junction bases with no gene match: 14. The germline CDR1 and CDR2 sequences are MNHEY and SMNVEV (reference sequence). CDR3 DNA: TGTGCCAGCGGTAATCTACAGGGGATGGGAACTGAAGCTTTCTTT. Amino acid sequence: CASGNLQGMGTEAFF.

This sequence joins TRBV7-9 and TRBJ2-1; 7 nucleotides align to TRBD1. Germline V gene data show CDR1 as SEHNR and CDR2 as FQNEAQ (reference sequence). V shed 5 bases, J shed 10 bases, and the junction held 2 bases outside the gene matches. The CDR3 covers 11 residues. The CDR3 sequence: CASSTRGEQFF. The DNA of the CDR3 is TGTGCCAGCAGCACCAGGGGGGAGCAGTTCTTC.

CDR3: CSVRRGPYEQYF. CDR3 bases: TGCAGCGTGAGAAGGGGGCCCTACGAGCAGTACTTC. This chain joins TRBV29-1 and TRBJ2-7, with 7 bases fitting TRBD1. Trimming took 6 bases from V and 2 from J; bases not matched to a gene: 4. The V gene's germline CDR1 is SQVTM and CDR2 ANQGSEA. The CDR3 has 12 residues.

The V and J genes are TRBV18 and TRBJ2-7, with a possible D match to TRBD2 (5 bases). V shed 6 bases and J shed 3 bases, with 12 bases lying between them. CDR1 is KGHSH and CDR2 is LQKENI in the germline V gene. The CDR3 is 13 amino acids. The CDR3 DNA sequence: TGTGCCAGCTCCCTAGGACTGAGCTACGAGCAGTACTTC. This encodes CASSLGLSYEQYF. The full variable domain, with the rest looked up from reference TRBV18 and TRBJ2-7, is NAGVMQNPRHLVRRRGQEARLRCSPMKGHSHVYWYRQLPEEGLKFMVYLQKENIIDESGMPKERFSAEFPKEGPSILRIQQVVRGDSAAYFCASSLGLSYEQYFGPGTRLTVT.

This chain joins TRBV19 and TRBJ1-2, with a tentative D call TRBD1 (6 bases). Trimming shortened V by 2 bases and J by 7 bases, and 14 bases separated the two germline ends. CDR1 is LNHDA, CDR2 SQIVND, per germline (reference sequence). This CDR3 is built from 14 residues. The CDR3 loop is CASSILQGKSGYTF. CDR3 in DNA: TGTGCCAGTAGTATACTACAGGGCAAGAGTGGCTACACCTTC.

Regarding this clone: This CDR3 is also generated by other DNA sequences in the sample. The chain combines TRBV11-2 with TRBJ2-7; D might be TRBD2 (5 bases). Deletions cut 2 bases from V and 3 bases from J, with 8 bases between. Germline CDR1 is SGHAT and CDR2 is FQNNGV. This CDR3 has 13 amino acids. The CDR3 region is CASSLYRGYEQYF. In nucleotides, the CDR3 is TGTGCCAGCAGCTTATATCGGGGCTACGAGCAGTACTTC.

This sequence joins TRBV5-6 and TRBJ2-7; D call uncertain. Germline assignment: CDR1 SGHDT and CDR2 YYEEEE. This CDR3 is 15 amino acids long. The V and J ends lost 2 bases and 0 bases respectively, with 12 bases between them. CDR3 bases: TGTGCCAGCAGCTTTTTTACAGATAGCTCCTACGAGCAGTACTTC. This sequence encodes CASSFFTDSSYEQYF.

This rearrangement joins TRBV28 to TRBJ1-5; D may be TRBD1 (5 bases). The V gene's germline CDR1 is MDHEN and CDR2 SYDVKM. Between the trimmed V and J ends, which lost 7 bases and 2 bases, there was a span of 12 bases. The CDR3 is 14 amino acids. The CDR3 DNA follows: TGTGCCAGCAACCAGGGCACGGGCAATCAGCCCCAGCATTTT. As protein: CASNQGTGNQPQHF.

The chain carries TRBV5-1 and TRBJ2-3, with a weak D call TRBD1 (5 bases). The CDR3 is 15 residues long. Deletions cut 0 bases from V and 1 base from J, with 9 bases between. CDR1 and CDR2 from the germline V gene are SGHRS and YFSETQ. CDR3 coding DNA: TGCGCCAGCAGCTTGGGACAGACGCGCACAGATACGCAGTATTTT. This encodes CASSLGQTRTDTQYF. Full variable domain (outside the CDR3, taken from reference TRBV5-1 and TRBJ2-3): KAGVTQTPRYLIKTRGQQVTLSCSPISGHRSVSWYQQTPGQGLQFLFEYFSETQRNKGNFPGRFSGRQFSNSRSEMNVSTLELGDSALYLCASSLGQTRTDTQYFGPGTRLTVL.

The chain carries TRBV6-4 and TRBJ1-3, with D unresolved. The CDR3 is made up of 9 amino acids. Germline lookup yields CDR1 MRHNA and CDR2 SNTAGT. Trimming shortened V by 3 bases and J by 16 bases, and 7 bases separated the two germline ends. The CDR3 region has the DNA TGTGCCAGCAGTGATCAGGCCTATTTT. It yields the protein CASSDQAYF.

The J gene is TRBJ2-3, the V gene TRBV30, with a tentative D call TRBD2 (5 bases). Germline V gene data show CDR1 as GTSNPN and CDR2 as SVGIG (reference sequence). V was clipped by 2 bases and J by 0 bases, with 12 bases between them. This CDR3 contains 15 residues. This chain's CDR3 is CAWSLEASSTDTQYF. DNA for the CDR3: TGTGCCTGGAGTTTGGAGGCTTCTAGCACAGATACGCAGTATTTT.

As concerns this clone: One junction end does not reproduce the germline sequence, and a read error may be involved. This chain uses TRBV5-1 with TRBJ2-5, with TRBD2 as a possible D gene (5 bases). Germline CDR1 reads SGHRS; CDR2 reads YFSETQ. This CDR3 contains 15 residues. The CDR3 DNA sequence: TGCGCCAGCAGCTCCCAGGTGACGTCTGGGGAGAACCAGTACTTC. Its translation is CASSSQVTSGENQYF.

This chain connects TRBV5-1 to TRBJ2-3; 8 nucleotides align to TRBD1. Germline loops: CDR1 SGHRS, CDR2 YFSETQ. The V gene end was trimmed by 9 bases and the J gene end by 4 bases; junction bases not matched to a gene: 7. CDR3 length equals 13 residues. CDR3 sequence: CATGQGFADTQYF. DNA for the CDR3: TGCGCCACCGGACAGGGCTTTGCAGATACGCAGTATTTT.

The chain couples TRBV4-1 to TRBJ2-7, with TRBD1 as a possible D gene (6 bases). The CDR3 has 13 amino acids. V lost 1 base and J lost 6, with 10 bases in between. The germline V gene has CDR1 MGHRA and CDR2 YSYEKL. The CDR3 sequence is CASSQADRSEQYF. Here the CDR3 DNA reads TGCGCCAGCAGCCAAGCGGACAGAAGCGAGCAGTACTTC.

The genes are TRBV13 and TRBJ2-1; TRBD1 is a possible D gene (5 bases). V lost 6 bases to trimming and J lost 4 bases, with 10 bases between them. The CDR3 contains 13 residues. Germline V gives CDR1 PRHDT, CDR2 FYEKMQ (reference sequence). The chain's CDR3 is CASRPGLYNEQFF. The CDR3 DNA follows: TGTGCCAGCAGGCCAGGGCTGTACAATGAGCAGTTCTTC. The complete variable domain, with remaining parts taken from reference TRBV13 and TRBJ2-1, reads AAGVIQSPRHLIKEKRETATLKCYPIPRHDTVYWYQQGPGQDPQFLISFYEKMQSDKGSIPDRFSAQQFSDYHSELNMSSLELGDSALYFCASRPGLYNEQFFGPGTRLTVL.

The V call is TRBV6-5, the J call TRBJ2-7; TRBD1 is a possible D gene (6 bases). Germline V gives CDR1 MNHEY, CDR2 SVGAGI. The CDR3 spans 15 residues. Trimming left V 6 bases short and J 2 bases short, with 17 bases between. CDR3 sequence reads: CASRLARGSAYEQYF. The DNA of the CDR3 is TGTGCCAGCAGACTTGCAAGGGGGAGCGCCTACGAGCAGTACTTC.

The chain couples TRBV10-3 to TRBJ1-5, with 7 bases that match TRBD1. There are 13 residues in the CDR3. Trimming took 7 bases from V and 4 from J; bases not matched to a gene: 4. The germline CDR1 and CDR2 sequences are ENHRY and SYGVKD. The CDR3 DNA reads TGTGCCATCAATAGGGACAGAAATCAGCCCCAGCATTTT. As protein: CAINRDRNQPQHF.